This T cell receptor beta chain appears in the sequencing data of a study of siplizumab effects on memory and regulatory T cells. Study findings and constraints: Suppression by proliferating Tregs derived from siplizumab cultures was not verified.

After removal of 1 base from V and 4 bases from J, the junction contained 7 bases not matched to a gene. Per germline, CDR1 LGHNA and CDR2 YSLEER. This CDR3 spans 16 amino acids. This clone was picked up one time. Its antigen is undetermined. The method was immunoSEQ multiplex PCR; TCRdb's version includes in-frame clones alone and lacks a portion of them. The sample holds 60,000 to 65,000 clones, approximately 79% seen once. Sequenced input: memory CD4+ T cells sorted from blood. This sequence originates from a human donor in good health. The V gene is TRBV4-3, the J gene TRBJ2-3, with 8 nucleotides matching TRBD2. This CDR3 is CASSQARLALPDTQYF. Written as DNA, the CDR3 is TGCGCCAGCAGCCAAGCGCGACTAGCGCTCCCAGATACGCAGTATTTT.